The 30 T cell receptor beta chains listed next were all sequenced from one sample in a study of blood T cell repertoires in COVID-19. TCRdb's table, derived via immunoSEQ multiplex PCR, lists solely in-frame clones and lacks some. The profile shows more than 200,000 clones, roughly 80% of them singletons. The material sequenced was peripheral blood. The receptors come from a man of 80 years or more with acute or convalescent COVID-19.

As concerns this clone: Different DNA sequences within this sample yield the same CDR3. The chain recombines TRBV27 with TRBJ2-7; the D gene is possibly TRBD1 (8 bases). CDR1 and CDR2 from the germline V gene are MNHEY and SMNVEV (reference sequence). The V gene lost 2 bases and the J gene lost 3 bases, with 14 bases spanning the gap. The CDR3 contains 15 residues. This CDR3 reads CASSLSGTGLYEQYF. CDR3 in DNA: TGTGCCAGCAGTTTAAGCGGGACAGGCCTCTACGAGCAGTACTTC.

The chain has TRBV19 and TRBJ2-5, with 8 bases aligning to TRBD2. Germline V gives CDR1 LNHDA, CDR2 SQIVND (reference sequence). The CDR3 consists of 15 residues. V trimming: 6 bases; J trimming: 2 bases; junction bases outside the gene matches: 8. The DNA of the CDR3 is TGTGCCAGTAGCCCTCTCGGGGGGGGGCAAGAGACCCAGTACTTC. The encoded protein is CASSPLGGGQETQYF.

The gene calls are TRBV11-1 and TRBJ2-5; D is ambiguous. This CDR3 region has 13 residues. Trimming removed 2 bases from V and 3 bases from J, with 7 bases in between. The germline CDR1 and CDR2 sequences are SGHAT and FQDESV (reference sequence). For the CDR3, the DNA is TGTGCCAGCAGCTTAAGCCCCGAAGAGACCCAGTACTTC. Protein product: CASSLSPEETQYF.

The chain employs TRBV5-1 and TRBJ1-1; 7 nucleotides line up with TRBD1. This CDR3 spans 15 amino acids. With V trimmed by 4 bases and J by 1 base, 7 bases remained unmatched. Germline V lookup: CDR1 SGHRS, CDR2 YFSETQ. The CDR3 loop reads CASSLPGGRNTEAFF. For the CDR3, the DNA is TGCGCCAGCAGCCTGCCAGGGGGAAGGAACACTGAAGCTTTCTTT.

This rearrangement joins TRBV12-3 or TRBV12-4 to TRBJ2-1, with 7 bases fitting TRBD1. This CDR3 spans 13 amino acids. V was clipped by 5 bases and J by 5 bases; unmatched bases: 3. The CDR3 sequence: CASSRDRHNEQFF. In DNA, the CDR3 is TGTGCCAGCAGTAGGGACAGACACAATGAGCAGTTCTTC.

DNA of the CDR3: TGTGCCAGCAGTTTATACGGAGCGGGCGCCTACGAGCAGTACTTC. As protein: CASSLYGAGAYEQYF. The chain recombines TRBV27 with TRBJ2-7, with D perhaps matching TRBD2 (6 bases). Germline assignment: CDR1 MNHEY and CDR2 SMNVEV (reference sequence). V was pared by 1 base and J by 2 bases, with 12 bases between. The CDR3 spans 15 residues.

A single count supports this clone. The rearrangement links TRBV5-5 to TRBJ1-2; D not certain. The V and J ends lost 2 bases and 1 base respectively, with 18 bases between them. The CDR3 is 17 residues long. Per germline, CDR1 SGHKS and CDR2 YYEKEE (reference sequence). This CDR3 is CASSLGAGSFGNYGYTF. The CDR3 DNA sequence: TGTGCCAGCAGCTTAGGTGCAGGTTCGTTCGGTAACTATGGCTACACCTTC.

This clone has only a few counts. The genes are TRBV19 and TRBJ1-1; 8 bases are shared with TRBD1. After removal of 4 bases from V and 4 bases from J, the junction contained 5 bases not matched to a gene. Germline CDR1 is LNHDA and CDR2 is SQIVND (reference sequence). The CDR3 is 14 amino acids. The CDR3 DNA sequence: TGTGCCAGTAGTAAGGCAGGGGGCGGCACTGAAGCTTTCTTT. Translating it yields CASSKAGGGTEAFF.

In the case of this clone: A junction end diverges from the germline sequence, so it may reflect a read error. The V call is TRBV10-1, the J call TRBJ1-2; TRBD1 aligns across 8 bases. The CDR3 runs to 13 residues. From germline, CDR1 is WNHNN and CDR2 SYGVQD (reference sequence). The CDR3 region is CASSRSGTGLISF. The CDR3 DNA follows: TGCGCCAGCAGCCGCTCCGGGACAGGCCTTATATCCTTC.

The chain uses TRBV5-1 and TRBJ1-1; D perhaps matches TRBD1 (5 bases). The CDR3 length is 14 residues. Trimming removed 2 bases at V and 0 bases at J, with 8 bases between. Germline V gene lookup returns CDR1 SGHRS and CDR2 YFSETQ. DNA of the CDR3: TGCGCCAGCAGCTTTGGGACTGTGAACACTGAAGCTTTCTTT. This sequence encodes CASSFGTVNTEAFF.

This chain links TRBV4-1 with TRBJ1-4; D is perhaps TRBD1 (6 bases). This CDR3 has 15 amino acids. CDR1 is MGHRA and CDR2 is YSYEKL in the germline V gene. Trimming took 0 bases from V and 4 from J, leaving 9 bases between them. The DNA for the CDR3 is TGCGCCAGCAGCCAAGATAGGACAGATAATGAAAAACTGTTTTTT. Translation: CASSQDRTDNEKLFF.

The chain combines TRBV28 with TRBJ2-7; 9 nucleotides match TRBD1. The CDR3 runs 14 residues. V dropped 2 bases and J dropped 5; count of bases not matched to a gene: 4. Germline loops: CDR1 MDHEN, CDR2 SYDVKM. CDR3 coding DNA: TGTGCCAGCAGTTTACGGGACAGGGTCCACGAGCAGTACTTC. Amino acids: CASSLRDRVHEQYF.

J is TRBJ2-7 and V is TRBV28, with TRBD1 identical over 10 bases. J gave up 3 bases and V 7 bases, and 3 bases lay outside the gene matches. Germline V CDR1 and CDR2: MDHEN, SYDVKM. The CDR3 loop spans 13 amino acids. CDR3 DNA sequence: TGTGCCAGCAAAGGGACAGGGGTCTACGAGCAGTACTTC. As protein: CASKGTGVYEQYF.

The CDR3 protein is CASSLDLIAGGSGELFF. The DNA of the CDR3 is TGTGCCAGCAGCTTAGATCTGATAGCGGGGGGGTCCGGGGAGCTGTTTTTT. The chain has TRBV11-2 and TRBJ2-2; TRBD2 matches at 11 bases. J was trimmed by 6 bases and V by 0 bases; bases with no gene match: 6. The CDR3 runs 17 residues. CDR1 is SGHAT, CDR2 FQNNGV, per germline.

The V gene is TRBV24-1, the J gene TRBJ1-5; 9 bases are a match to TRBD1. Germline V gene data show CDR1 as KGHDR and CDR2 as SFDVKD. Trimming took 5 bases from V and 6 from J; bases not matched to a gene: 7. This CDR3 spans 15 amino acids. CDR3 in DNA: TGTGCCACCAGTGGAACAGGGGGCGCGGGTCAGCCCCAGCATTTT. Protein sequence: CATSGTGGAGQPQHF.

The CDR3 DNA is TGTGCCAGCAGCCTAGGGACAGGTGATGGCTACACCTTC. It is translated as CASSLGTGDGYTF. The J gene is TRBJ1-2, the V gene TRBV14; TRBD1 matches at 8 bases. The germline V gene has CDR1 SGHDN and CDR2 FVKESK. V dropped 4 bases and J dropped 6; count of bases not matched to a gene: 4. The CDR3 consists of 13 residues.

V usage is TRBV3-1 (or the pseudogene TRBV3-2) and J usage is TRBJ1-1; D unresolved. The CDR3 runs to 14 residues. Trimming stripped 4 bases from V and 6 bases from J, with 15 bases between. Germline CDR1 is LGHDT and CDR2 is YNNKEL (reference sequence). DNA for the CDR3: TGTGCCAGCAGCCCCCGGTCGTTTAACGCTGAAGCTTTCTTT. This translates into CASSPRSFNAEAFF.

The chain recombines TRBV28 with TRBJ2-7, with TRBD1 matching over 9 bases. V lost 8 bases and J lost 4; bases outside the gene matches: 6. Germline V gene sequence: CDR1 MDHEN, CDR2 SYDVKM. This CDR3 has 13 amino acids. The CDR3 DNA sequence: TGTGCCAGCTCGGGACAGGGACTATACGAGCAGTACTTC. Its translation is CASSGQGLYEQYF.

The rearrangement uses TRBV13 and TRBJ2-2, with 8 bases that match TRBD1. This CDR3 spans 16 amino acids. From germline, CDR1 is PRHDT and CDR2 FYEKMQ (reference sequence). V dropped 0 bases and J dropped 5; count of bases not matched to a gene: 5. The CDR3 here is CASSLGYRTGTGELFF. The CDR3 region has the DNA TGTGCCAGCAGCTTAGGTTATCGGACAGGGACCGGGGAGCTGTTTTTT.

The rearrangement uses TRBV19 and TRBJ2-2; no definite D call. The CDR3 is 14 residues long. Germline V gene lookup returns CDR1 LNHDA and CDR2 SQIVND (reference sequence). The V gene lost 3 bases and the J gene lost 1 base, with 6 bases spanning the gap. The CDR3 DNA reads TGTGCCAGTAGTATCAGACAGAACACCGGGGAGCTGTTTTTT. Translated, it gives CASSIRQNTGELFF.

The J gene is TRBJ1-5, the V gene TRBV10-3; TRBD1 aligns across 7 bases. CDR1 ENHRY and CDR2 SYGVKD come from the germline V gene. The CDR3 has 21 amino acids. Trimming took 6 bases from V and 0 from J; bases not matched to a gene: 23. CDR3 amino acids: CAISQFPPGQINQHSNQPQHF. For the CDR3, the DNA is TGTGCCATCAGCCAATTCCCTCCGGGACAGATAAACCAGCATAGCAATCAGCCCCAGCATTTT.

The V gene is TRBV19, the J gene TRBJ2-1; 10 nucleotides match TRBD1. Unmatched junction bases numbered 5, after V lost 4 bases and J lost 5 bases. This CDR3 spans 15 amino acids. Looked up from germline, CDR1 is LNHDA and CDR2 is SQIVND (reference sequence). CDR3 sequence reads: CASSTDRGLDNEQFF. Here the CDR3 DNA reads TGTGCCAGTAGTACAGACAGGGGGCTGGACAATGAGCAGTTCTTC.

CDR3 bases: TGTGCCAGTAGGATCAGGGCAACCGGGGAGCTGTTTTTT. Protein product: CASRIRATGELFF. The chain couples TRBV19 to TRBJ2-2; possibly TRBD1 for D (5 bases). The CDR3 is 13 amino acids. The V gene lost 6 bases and the J gene lost 5 bases, with 10 bases spanning the gap. The V gene's germline CDR1 is LNHDA and CDR2 SQIVND (reference sequence). Combining the CDR3 with reference TRBV19 and TRBJ2-2 gives the whole variable domain DGGITQSPKYLFRKEGQNVTLSCEQNLNHDAMYWYRQDPGQGLRLIYYSQIVNDFQKGDIAEGYSVSREKKESFPLTVTSAQKNPTAFYLCASRIRATGELFFGEGSRLTVL.

V is TRBV7-2 and J is TRBJ2-7; 7 bases fit TRBD2. CDR1 SGHTA and CDR2 FQGNSA come from the germline V gene. With 5 bases clipped from V and 6 bases from J, the junction kept 1 base outside the gene matches. This CDR3 has 11 residues. The CDR3 reads CASSGGGEQYF. CDR3 DNA sequence: TGTGCCAGCAGCGGGGGGGGCGAGCAGTACTTC.

This chain joins TRBV5-1 and TRBJ1-5; D is unresolved. Germline V gene lookup returns CDR1 SGHRS and CDR2 YFSETQ. The V gene lost 0 bases and the J gene lost 4 bases, with 11 bases spanning the gap. CDR3 length: 15 residues. The CDR3 is CASSLGLQKNQPQHF. CDR3 coding DNA: TGCGCCAGCAGCTTGGGACTCCAAAAGAATCAGCCCCAGCATTTT.

This rearrangement joins TRBV11-2 to TRBJ2-2; the D is unclear. The ends were cut back, 0 bases at V and 8 bases at J, with 16 bases in the middle. The CDR3 consists of 16 residues. In germline, CDR1 is SGHAT, CDR2 FQNNGV. CDR3 protein: CASSLDPQVLTGELFF. CDR3 nucleotides: TGTGCCAGCAGCTTAGATCCGCAGGTTTTAACTGGGGAGCTGTTTTTT.

The chain uses TRBV4-2 and TRBJ1-5, with D possibly TRBD1 on 6 matching bases. Trimming stripped 4 bases from V and 3 bases from J, with 13 bases between. CDR3 length: 15 residues. Per germline, CDR1 LGHNA and CDR2 YNFKEQ. Here the CDR3 DNA reads TGTGCCAGCAGCCCCTGGGGGGGCGACAATCAGCCCCAGCATTTT. As protein: CASSPWGGDNQPQHF.

In DNA form, the CDR3 reads TGTGCCAGCAGCTCCAGGCTAGCGGGAGCCCAAGAGACCCAGTACTTC. Its translation: CASSSRLAGAQETQYF. The chain links TRBV4-2 to TRBJ2-5, with 10 bases matching TRBD2. With 5 bases clipped from V and 1 base from J, the junction kept 7 bases outside the gene matches. Germline loops: CDR1 LGHNA, CDR2 YNFKEQ. This CDR3 spans 16 amino acids.

This chain connects TRBV5-1 to TRBJ2-7; 7 bases align to TRBD1. V was clipped by 2 bases and J by 3 bases; unmatched bases: 2. CDR3 length equals 13 residues. Per germline, CDR1 SGHRS and CDR2 YFSETQ. CDR3 coding DNA: TGCGCCAGCAGCTTCGACAGGGTCTACGAGCAGTACTTC. Its translation is CASSFDRVYEQYF.

CDR3 loop: CASSVGRRTAVGTDTQYF. The CDR3 nucleotides are TGTGCCAGCAGCGTCGGCCGAAGGACTGCGGTGGGCACAGATACGCAGTATTTT. The gene calls are TRBV9 and TRBJ2-3; the D gene is possibly TRBD2 (5 bases). The germline V gene has CDR1 SGDLS and CDR2 YYNGEE. Trimming stripped 2 bases from V and 1 base from J, with 20 bases between. The length of the CDR3 is 18 residues.